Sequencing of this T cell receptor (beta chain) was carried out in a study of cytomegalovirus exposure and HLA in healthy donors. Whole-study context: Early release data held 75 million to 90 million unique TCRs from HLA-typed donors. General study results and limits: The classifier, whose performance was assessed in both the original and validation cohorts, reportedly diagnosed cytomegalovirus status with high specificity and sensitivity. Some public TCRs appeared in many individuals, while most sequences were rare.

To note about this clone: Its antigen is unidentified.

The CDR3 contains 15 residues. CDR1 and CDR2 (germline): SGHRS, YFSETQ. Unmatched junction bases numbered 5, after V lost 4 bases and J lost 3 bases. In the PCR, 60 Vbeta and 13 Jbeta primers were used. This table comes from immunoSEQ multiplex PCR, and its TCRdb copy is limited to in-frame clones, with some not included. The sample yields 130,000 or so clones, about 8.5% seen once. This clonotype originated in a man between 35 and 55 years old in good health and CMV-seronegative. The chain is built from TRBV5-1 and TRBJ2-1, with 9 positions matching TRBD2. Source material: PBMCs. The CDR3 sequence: CASSTSGGLYNEQFF. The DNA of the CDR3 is TGCGCCAGCAGCACCAGCGGGGGGCTCTACAATGAGCAGTTCTTC.